This is a list of T cell receptor beta chains from one sample in a study of CD8+ T cells in alopecia areata. Sequenced by immunoSEQ multiplex PCR; TCRdb stores in-frame clones only, minus some. The sample lists about 97,000 clones; 41% were seen once. Sequencing used CD4+ T cells sorted from blood. The source of these receptors is a human donor with alopecia areata. Both conserved end residues are trimmed from each CDR3.

AWGIAGVAADTQY,TRBV30,TRBJ2-3
ASSTGPGTGGNSPLH,TRBV19,TRBJ1-6
ASSLAGGIYGEQF,TRBV27,TRBJ2-1
ASSYLTGGAYGYT,TRBV6-5,TRBJ1-2
ASSQARMDTQY,TRBV4-1,TRBJ2-3
ASRIGGTALH,TRBV2,TRBJ1-6
ASSYTWGQGGEQY,TRBV6-5,TRBJ2-7
SVALTGKGKETQY,TRBV29-1,TRBJ2-5
AWSVYFAGEGNQPQH,TRBV30,TRBJ1-5
ASSLSGPAKNIQY,TRBV5-1,TRBJ2-4
ASSVVHLAGVVEQF,TRBV9,TRBJ2-1
ASSLLGQGASDTQY,TRBV5-1,TRBJ2-3
ASSYSQGRQPQH,TRBV6-5,TRBJ1-5
ASSQDQGLAGRYSYEQY,TRBV4-1,TRBJ2-7
ASTNGRGDTEAF,TRBV6-5,TRBJ1-1
ASSLRGYNEQF,TRBV5-1,TRBJ2-1
ASSQDGAQETQY,TRBV4-3,TRBJ2-5
ASSLVRAGEQY,TRBV11-1,TRBJ2-7
ASNRRNNEQF,TRBV28,TRBJ2-1
ASSLQGADYNEQF,TRBV9,TRBJ2-1
ASSPNGRLAV,TRBV28,TRBJ2-1
ASSPTTAQPQH,TRBV9,TRBJ1-5
ASRRDRGTYEQY,TRBV6-5,TRBJ2-7
ASRKDRNTEAF,TRBV7-2,TRBJ1-1
SVDSGQGPNEQF,TRBV29-1,TRBJ2-1
ASSYRDRGYEQY,TRBV5-4,TRBJ2-7
ASSPTGYGYT,TRBV7-9,TRBJ1-2
SVEGDASGVGYEQY,TRBV29-1,TRBJ2-7
ASKTGGNTGELF,TRBV5-1,TRBJ2-2
SVAGGTGEQF,TRBV29-1,TRBJ2-1